This T cell receptor beta chain was identified during a study of T cells in Graves' hyperthyroidism and ophthalmopathy (dated by TCRdb to about 2019). Notes on the research overall: TCR V-J signatures able to tell the groups apart were searched for in a discovery cohort of more than 90 patients, of whom about 40 had Graves' ophthalmopathy and roughly 57 had stable Graves' hyperthyroidism. Whether ophthalmopathy could be predicted prospectively was tested in an independent validation cohort made up of about 20 hyperthyroidism patients plus 17 patients who later progressed to ophthalmopathy. The study also compared thyroid tissue and blood T-cell repertoires from 5 to 7 Graves' hyperthyroidism patients. After blood sampling, hyperthyroidism patients were treated with methimazole at a starting dose of 30 mg daily, and ophthalmopathy patients were treated with high-dose intravenous methylprednisolone. The roughly 91 discovery patients were randomly divided into training and test sets at a 7:3 ratio. The paper reports TCR Vbeta CDR3 sequencing of over 130 peripheral blood samples: approximately 43 ophthalmopathy, roughly 74 hyperthyroidism and 17 progressor patients. The investigation overall reported the following: Ophthalmopathy was separated from stable hyperthyroidism by a 13 V-J signature model, with about 88% sensitivity and 81% to 82% specificity obtained in cross-validation and 80%/75% obtained in testing. In validation, the model predicted progression to ophthalmopathy with around 71% sensitivity and around 72% specificity, a median of roughly seven months before onset. Blood samples also contained most of the expanded thyroid clonotypes (frequency above 0.001), which suggests that blood repertoires may reflect thyroid immune responses. No statistical method was used to set the sample size in advance, and investigators knew the group allocation.

Stable Graves' hyperthyroidism was defined as the absence of progression to ophthalmopathy over 18 months of follow-up. Hyperthyroidism patients were newly diagnosed, with disease duration under 2 months, and aged 18 to 65 years. The study excluded patients with uncontrolled infections, other autoimmune diseases, pregnancy or lactation. Clinical symptoms, serum thyroxine and TRAb, thyroid ultrasound, and orbital computed tomography formed the basis for the diagnoses. Total RNA was extracted with Trizol reagent, and quality was checked on an Agilent 2100 Bioanalyzer. This clonotype has ten or more counts. Its antigen is unknown. Per-nucleotide qualities are absent, and no much larger clonotype sits a single base away. The TCR beta CDR3 regions were amplified from RNA transcripts. The TCR CDR3 was subjected to a first round of RT-PCR using the HTBI primer set and the Qiagen OneStep RT-PCR kit. Libraries were constructed in a second round of multiplex PCR, after which size selection and purification were performed. Libraries were sequenced paired-end with 100 bp reads on an Illumina HiSeq2000. In the original analysis: SOAPnuke was used to process the raw data, with reads discarded if the reads contained adapters or uncalled bases, had a mean Phred below 15, or lacked an exact constant-primer or identifier match. High-quality paired reads were merged using COPE v1.2.5, and each unique nucleotide sequence was defined as a clonotype. MiTCR v1.1 was used to align clonotypes to the IMGT TRBV, TRBD and TRBJ reference segments. The analysis included only V-J combinations with a frequency above 0.0001, which together covered 98% to 99.2% of the repertoires. A TCS score was defined as the ratio of F50 (clonal expansion) to E x V (chaos), with BLOSUM62-based TCRdist applied between CDR3 peptides within each V-J. Welch's t-statistics and random forest reduced around 510 V-J features to 10 to 15, which were used in a naive Bayes classifier (R e1071). The similarity between thyroid and blood repertoires was quantified using the Morisita-Horn index. The public reads were reprocessed in TCRdb via fastp at Q25 and MiXCR, keeping in-frame beta chains. Records with the same CDR3 protein are collapsed into one entry carrying the most frequent genes and DNA. Here the V and J calls rest on TCRdb's processing, not on the authors' analysis. The sample data list 500,000 to 750,000 distinct CDR3 sequences, and 40% to 55% of these were observed just once. The top ten constitute more than 7% of the sample.

The germline V gene yields LGHNA for CDR1 and YSLEER for CDR2. The V end gives up 4 bases and the J end 2 bases, leaving 4 bases in the junction not matched to a gene. Taken from cysteine to phenylalanine, the CDR3 has 17 residues. The sequence is cut down to CDR3 DNA, 51 bases in frame from base 1. Input material: peripheral blood or thyroid tissue (not recorded which). The chain couples TRBV4-3 to TRBJ1-6, with TRBD1 matching 11 junction bases. The clonotype comes from a woman between 18 and 29 years old with Graves' hyperthyroidism. This receptor carries the CDR3 CASSLGTGGAYNSPLHF. The nucleotides are TGCGCCAGCAGCCTTGGGACAGGGGGTGCCTATAATTCACCCCTCCACTTT.